This entry is about one T cell receptor beta chain. This clone was seen only a few times. The antigen this receptor binds is unknown. No quality values exist for individual bases; no much larger clone is one base distant. This entry comes from a study of beta chain features in type 1 diabetes (dated by TCRdb to the late 2010s). Concerning the study at large: Mean age, gender distribution, total cell number and subset yield were not different between patients and healthy donors. Whereas all 30 or so donors provided naive and central memory subsets, regulatory and stem cell-like memory subsets were isolated from just 8 patients and about 8 healthy donors. A total of roughly 100 million sorted cells were examined across all samples, and the number of cells per subset was strongly correlated with RNA yield. In the study, TCRB repertoires of sorted circulating CD4+ T cell subsets from recently diagnosed type 1 diabetes patients were compared with those of matched healthy donors. Here is what the overall study found, with its caveats: A moderate but significant shortening of TCRB CDR3 length was observed in type 1 diabetes patients in all four CD4+ subsets. At VDJ recombination sites, patients with type 1 diabetes made fewer insertions and deleted more nucleotides, a pattern implying thymic rearrangement abnormalities. Shorter templates might be favored by PCR, yet because patient and control samples were amplified and corrected together, any such skew would affect both groups equally. Naive, central memory and regulatory TCRB repertoires appeared to be more alike among patients than among healthy donors. Because the HLA sub-analyses included only small numbers of individuals, any influence of HLA type on TCRB rearrangement was left unresolved. Sequencing cDNA rather than genomic DNA could over-represent highly expressing activated cells, although activation and CD3 levels did not differ between groups.

From each donor, a single peripheral blood sample of 95 to 150 mL on average was drawn into heparinised tubes. A BD FACSAria II was used to sort naive, central memory, regulatory and stem cell-like memory CD4+ T cells with a panel that included CD45RO, CCR7, CD25, CD127, CD95 and CD27. Purity was above 95% for every sorted population. PBMCs were isolated right away by Lymphoprep density gradient centrifugation and were stained directly, without culture. So that batch effects would be minimized, each experiment stained and sorted samples in pairs, pairing one healthy donor with one patient. All of the isolated RNA was reverse transcribed with the High Capacity cDNA Reverse Transcription Kit, so expressed TCRB transcripts were sequenced. Naive, central memory and regulatory T cell samples underwent deep immunoSEQ sequencing, averaging around 4 million total reads per sample. After sorted cells were lysed in RLT buffer, RNA was extracted with DNase-treated RNeasy Micro or Mini kits, with the choice depending on cell number. To prevent cross-contamination, each cell subset was processed individually, whereas patient and healthy donor samples were processed jointly. Using the immunoSEQ multiplex PCR, TCRB sequences were amplified from cDNA into 87-bp fragments spanning the CDR3 region. Sequencing of the amplicons was performed on the Illumina HiSeq platform. As for the original processing: PCR bias was computationally corrected using synthetic template baselines, reads within Hamming distance 2 were collapsed, and singletons that could not be merged were discarded. By aligning reads against IMGT, V, D and J genes, CDR3 length, and insertions or deletions at six rearrangement sites were assigned. Within each subset, clonotype counts were normalized to the number of sorted cells before true diversity and Gini coefficients were calculated with the tcR R package. The overlap coefficient, calculated on TCRB nucleotide sequences, was used to measure repertoire sharing. As a proxy for the pre-selection repertoire, out-of-frame TCRB sequences from naive cells were analyzed. This is the immuneACCESS table as TCRdb keeps it, with only in-frame sequences that have V and J called. A part of the clones is gone; compared with another copy, unresolved V genes explain less than half, and the rest is unexplained. That table gives V, J and clone size, and the DNA gave D and trimming. The table for this sample lists 600,000 or so clones; over 13% of them were counted only once. The ten largest account for 0.035% to 0.045% of the sample.

The sequence derives from a man between 18 and 29 years old with type 1 diabetes. The sequenced sample consisted of naive CD4+ T cells from blood. In light of the paper, this sample's cell subset or site label describes: true naive CD4+ T cells.

This receptor carries the CDR3 CASSASWEGNEQFF. The nucleotide sequence reads as follows: TGCGCCAGCAGTGCATCGTGGGAGGGCAATGAGCAGTTCTTC. The sequence is built from TRBV10-2 and TRBJ2-1; TRBD2 matches 7 bases in the middle. From its cysteine to its phenylalanine, the CDR3 spans 14 amino acids. Only CDR3 DNA remains: 42 bases, in frame from the first base. CDR1 is given as WSHSY and CDR2 as SAAADI, both from the germline V gene. Germline trimming: 4 bases from V, 6 bases from J; junction bases outside gene matches: 6.